This TCR beta chain was recorded in a study of monozygotic twins with inflammatory bowel disease. This CDR3 region has 16 residues. Germline V gives CDR1 GTSNPN, CDR2 SVGIG (reference sequence). TCRdb re-called the 5' RACE reads and gives one entry per CDR3 protein, without DNA. Its table records some 400,000 distinct CDR3 sequences. Note on this clonotype: Antigen: not known.

Study-level points and caveats: Especially where disease activity was present, IBD patients had fewer clonotypes in common with others than healthy twins did. No one strong IBD-associated signal or clonotype was supported.

The sequence came from a human donor with ulcerative colitis or Crohn's disease, or a healthy co-twin of an affected twin (not recorded which). J is TRBJ2-6 and V is TRBV30. Sample: blood. The CDR3: CAWTFPHSSGANVLTF.